A single sample gave rise to the 19 T cell receptor beta chains below, sequenced in a study of TIL therapy for anti-PD-1-resistant metastatic lung cancer. The immunoSEQ assay was v3. Repertoires were generated with immunoSEQ multiplex PCR, while TCRdb's copy carries only in-frame clones and drops some. Of under 60,000 clones in the sample, just over 85% were seen once. The time point: pre-treatment sample, taken before nivolumab and TIL therapy. Specimen: blood, collected at baseline. The source is a person aged 25 to 80 with non-small cell lung cancer.

The V call is TRBV28, the J call TRBJ2-2, with 13 bases matching TRBD2. Germline CDR1 reads MDHEN; CDR2 reads SYDVKM. The length of the CDR3 is 17 residues. V shed 0 bases and J 6 bases; nucleotides not matched to a gene: 4. CDR3 loop: CASSLWQLAGGPGELFF. Written as DNA, the CDR3 is TGTGCCAGCAGTTTATGGCAACTAGCGGGGGGGCCCGGGGAGCTGTTTTTT. The complete variable domain, with remaining parts taken from reference TRBV28 and TRBJ2-2, reads DVKVTQSSRYLVKRTGEKVFLECVQDMDHENMFWYRQDPGLGLRLIYFSYDVKMKEKGDIPEGYSVSREKKERFSLILESASTNQTSMYLCASSLWQLAGGPGELFFGEGSRLTVL.

This chain links TRBV24-1 with TRBJ2-6; 9 bases align to TRBD2. CDR3 length equals 19 residues. Germline CDR1 and CDR2: KGHDR and SFDVKD. Losses at the gene ends were 2 bases for V and 2 bases for J; bases not matched to a gene: 9. The CDR3 bases are TGTGCCACCAGTGATTCTGGGCGGGAGGGCCCCACTGGGGCCAACGTCCTGACTTTC. Residues: CATSDSGREGPTGANVLTF.

The chain employs TRBV6-5 and TRBJ2-1; a possible D gene is TRBD2 (5 bases). This CDR3 has 12 residues. Trimming left V 10 bases short and J 1 base short, with 8 bases between. The V gene's germline CDR1 is MNHEY and CDR2 SVGAGI. CDR3 sequence (DNA): TGTGCCACCGAGGGTTCCTACAATGAGCAGTTCTTC. Its translation is CATEGSYNEQFF.

This clone was detected only once. The genes are TRBV18 and TRBJ1-1, with unresolved D. CDR3 size: 13 residues. V was cut by 6 bases and J by 1 base, with 9 bases left in between. Germline V gene lookup returns CDR1 KGHSH and CDR2 LQKENI. CDR3 coding DNA: TGTGCCAGCTCCCTGAGTACGAACACTGAAGCTTTCTTT. Its translation is CASSLSTNTEAFF.

The rearrangement joins TRBV6-5 to TRBJ1-6; TRBD1 matches 7 bases. From germline, CDR1 is MNHEY and CDR2 SVGAGI. The J segment lost 8 bases and the V segment lost 10 bases, leaving 8 bases of the junction unmatched. The CDR3 totals 13 residues. CDR3 region: CATNRGPDSPLHF. Here the CDR3 DNA reads TGTGCCACCAACAGGGGCCCAGATTCACCCCTCCACTTT.

The CDR3 reads CASSYQTVNSPLHF. For the CDR3, the DNA is TGTGCCAGCAGCTACCAGACAGTCAATTCACCCCTCCACTTT. This chain links TRBV7-2 with TRBJ1-6; D might be TRBD1 (5 bases). This CDR3 is built from 14 residues. Germline V gene lookup returns CDR1 SGHTA and CDR2 FQGNSA. Trimming stripped 4 bases from V and 7 bases from J, with 11 bases between.

The rearrangement uses TRBV28 and TRBJ1-1; TRBD1 agrees at 7 bases. The V gene's germline CDR1 is MDHEN and CDR2 SYDVKM. The junction had 13 bases not matched to a gene; V was cut back by 2 bases and J by 1 base. The CDR3 totals 18 residues. CDR3 in DNA: TGTGCCAGCAGTTTAGTTTACCGGACAGGTCTGGGGAACACTGAAGCTTTCTTT. Its protein product is CASSLVYRTGLGNTEAFF.

This clone was recorded a few times. The rearrangement joins TRBV19 to TRBJ2-2, with D possibly being TRBD2 (6 bases). Germline-derived CDR1 and CDR2 are LNHDA and SQIVND (reference sequence). The CDR3 runs to 15 residues. V was pared by 3 bases and J by 3 bases, with 11 bases between. The CDR3 is CASSIAGIYTGELFF. The CDR3 bases are TGTGCCAGTAGTATCGCGGGGATCTACACCGGGGAGCTGTTTTTT.

In DNA form, the CDR3 reads TGTGCCAGCAGCATAGGGGGGGCCGATACGCAGTATTTT. It specifies CASSIGGADTQYF. The chain uses TRBV25-1 and TRBJ2-3; a possible D gene is TRBD2 (7 bases). This CDR3 has 13 amino acids. Germline CDR1 is MGHDK and CDR2 is SYGVNS. Trimming pared 6 bases from V and 6 bases from J, leaving 13 bases between.

The chain employs TRBV6-5 and TRBJ2-7, with 7 bases fitting TRBD1. CDR3 size: 15 residues. V shed 2 bases, J shed 0 bases, and the junction held 4 bases outside the gene matches. Per germline, CDR1 MNHEY and CDR2 SVGAGI. Here the CDR3 DNA reads TGTGCCAGCAGTTACCTCCGGACAGGCTCCTACGAGCAGTACTTC. This encodes CASSYLRTGSYEQYF.

The chain uses TRBV28 and TRBJ1-3; a weak D match, TRBD1 (5 bases). The CDR3 length is 15 residues. The V gene lost 5 bases and the J gene lost 4 bases, with 15 bases spanning the gap. Germline V gives CDR1 MDHEN, CDR2 SYDVKM. DNA for the CDR3: TGTGCCAGCAGTCCGGGGGGATCTTCCGGAAACACCATATATTTT. Protein sequence: CASSPGGSSGNTIYF.

The chain joins TRBV6-6 to TRBJ2-6; D not certain. The CDR3 has 15 residues. V was cut by 6 bases and J by 3 bases, with 12 bases left in between. Looked up from germline, CDR1 is MNHNY and CDR2 is SVGAGI (reference sequence). The CDR3 spells CASRPQVRGANVLTF. DNA for the CDR3: TGTGCCAGCAGACCCCAGGTACGTGGGGCCAACGTCCTGACTTTC.

V is TRBV14 and J is TRBJ2-7; maybe TRBD2 (5 bases). In germline, CDR1 is SGHDN, CDR2 FVKESK. The CDR3 contains 13 residues. Trimming took 4 bases from V and 7 from J, leaving 14 bases between them. CDR3 DNA: TGTGCCAGCAGCCCCCGAACCTCGGGGGAGCAGTACTTC. Amino acid sequence: CASSPRTSGEQYF.

The chain employs TRBV7-2 and TRBJ2-7, with D unresolved. CDR1 is SGHTA and CDR2 is FQGNSA in the germline V gene. Deletions cut 4 bases from V and 2 bases from J, with 3 bases between. This CDR3 has 11 residues. The CDR3 DNA follows: TGTGCCAGCAGCTCACCCTACGAGCAGTACTTC. It specifies CASSSPYEQYF.

The chain uses TRBV21-1 and TRBJ2-1. TRBV21-1 is classified as a pseudogene. The CDR3 sequence is 18 residues long. For the CDR3, the DNA is TGTGCCAGCAGCCTCCAAGGGGGGCGCCCAAGCTCCTACAATGAGCAGTTCTTC. This codes for CASSLQGGRPSSYNEQFF.

This sequence joins TRBV10-2 and TRBJ2-7; 7 bases align to TRBD2. CDR1 and CDR2 from the germline V gene are WSHSY and SAAADI. V shed 2 bases and J 1 base; nucleotides not matched to a gene: 14. This CDR3 comprises 18 residues. CDR3 residues: CASSEHLITGRVSYEQYF. The CDR3, as DNA: TGCGCCAGCAGTGAGCACCTGATTACGGGGAGGGTGTCCTACGAGCAGTACTTC.

The chain is built from TRBV2 and TRBJ1-1; D possibly corresponds to TRBD1 (6 bases). CDR3 length equals 14 residues. V shed 3 bases and J shed 2 bases, with 10 bases lying between them. Germline values: CDR1 SNHLY, CDR2 FYNNEI. The CDR3 is CASSERTANTEAFF. CDR3 DNA sequence: TGTGCCAGCAGTGAGCGGACAGCAAACACTGAAGCTTTCTTT.

The CDR3 coding sequence is TGTGCCAGCAGATGGCAGGTCCACTCCTACGAGCAGTACTTC. Its translation is CASRWQVHSYEQYF. The rearrangement links TRBV6-5 to TRBJ2-7; D gene unclear. This CDR3 comprises 14 residues. In germline, CDR1 is MNHEY, CDR2 SVGAGI. The V and J ends lost 6 bases and 0 bases respectively, with 12 bases between them.

The chain uses TRBV9 and TRBJ1-2, with no clear D. Germline-derived CDR1 and CDR2 are SGDLS and YYNGEE. The V gene lost 2 bases and the J gene lost 2 bases, with 7 bases spanning the gap. This CDR3 comprises 13 residues. CDR3 amino acids: CASSVHGNYGYTF. The CDR3 bases are TGTGCCAGCAGCGTCCACGGGAACTATGGCTACACCTTC.